One sample yielded the 3 T cell receptor beta chains listed below, sequenced in a study of breast tumors, draining lymph nodes, adjacent tissues. Samples came from axillary lymph nodes draining the breast cancer. TCRdb reanalysed the multiplex PCR reads using MiXCR and keeps one entry per CDR3 protein. Of 150,000 to 250,000 distinct CDR3 sequences in the sample, over 25% are singletons; the top ten hold 4% to 5.5%. The specimen was axillary lymph node tissue. The receptor set was obtained from a female donor with breast cancer. Some clones in this sample may be carry-over from other donors' samples.

This clonotype was seen at least ten times. The chain couples TRBV20-1 to TRBJ2-3; TRBD2 matches 10 bases. Per germline, CDR1 DFQATT and CDR2 SNEGSKA (reference sequence). CDR3 length: 16 residues. V was pared by 5 bases and J by 1 base, with 9 bases of the junction left unmatched. The CDR3 DNA follows: TGCAGTGCTCCTAGCCGTGGGACTAGCGGCACAGATACGCAGTATTTT. As protein: CSAPSRGTSGTDTQYF.

The chain carries TRBV7-9 and TRBJ2-5, with 12 bases matching TRBD2. The J segment lost 4 bases and the V segment lost 3 bases, leaving 9 bases of the junction unmatched. The length of the CDR3 is 17 residues. CDR1 is SEHNR and CDR2 is FQNEAQ in the germline V gene (reference sequence). CDR3 protein: CASSLFLAGGPGETQYF. CDR3 in DNA: TGTGCCAGCAGCTTGTTCCTAGCGGGAGGGCCCGGAGAGACCCAGTACTTC.

This CDR3 is CASSKLAGGLGTDTQYF. For the CDR3, the DNA is TGTGCCAGTAGTAAGTTAGCGGGAGGGCTCGGCACAGATACGCAGTATTTT. This chain links TRBV19 with TRBJ2-3; 11 bases are a match to TRBD2. Trimming removed 4 bases from V and 1 base from J; junction bases left unmatched: 7. This CDR3 is 17 amino acids long. Germline V gives CDR1 LNHDA, CDR2 SQIVND (reference sequence).